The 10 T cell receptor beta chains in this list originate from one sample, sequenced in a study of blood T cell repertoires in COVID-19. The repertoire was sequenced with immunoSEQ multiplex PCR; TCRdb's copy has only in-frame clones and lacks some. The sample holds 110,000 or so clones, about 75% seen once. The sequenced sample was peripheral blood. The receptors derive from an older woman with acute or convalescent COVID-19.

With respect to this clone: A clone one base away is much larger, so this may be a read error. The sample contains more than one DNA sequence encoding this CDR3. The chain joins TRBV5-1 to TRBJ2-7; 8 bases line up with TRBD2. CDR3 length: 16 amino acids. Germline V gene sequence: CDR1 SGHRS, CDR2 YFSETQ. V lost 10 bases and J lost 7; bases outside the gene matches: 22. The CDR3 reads CACLRRWGGRGGEQYF. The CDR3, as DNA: TGCGCCTGCTTGCGCCGTTGGGGGGGCCGGGGGGGGGAGCAGTACTTC.

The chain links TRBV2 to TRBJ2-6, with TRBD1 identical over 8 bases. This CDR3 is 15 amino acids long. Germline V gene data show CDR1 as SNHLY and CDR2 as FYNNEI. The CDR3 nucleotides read TGTGGGCTTGGACAGGGAGTTTCTGGGGCCAACGTCCTGACTTTC. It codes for CGLGQGVSGANVLTF.

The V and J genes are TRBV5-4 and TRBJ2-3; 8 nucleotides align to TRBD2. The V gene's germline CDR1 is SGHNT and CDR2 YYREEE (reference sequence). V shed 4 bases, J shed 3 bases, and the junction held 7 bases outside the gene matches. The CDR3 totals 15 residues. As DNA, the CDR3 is TGTGCCAGCAGCCTCGGGGGGGCGGGTACAGATACGCAGTATTTT. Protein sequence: CASSLGGAGTDTQYF. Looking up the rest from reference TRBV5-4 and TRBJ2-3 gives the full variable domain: ETGVTQSPTHLIKTRGQQVTLRCSSQSGHNTVSWYQQALGQGPQFIFQYYREEENGRGNFPPRFSGLQFPNYSSELNVNALELDDSALYLCASSLGGAGTDTQYFGPGTRLTVL.

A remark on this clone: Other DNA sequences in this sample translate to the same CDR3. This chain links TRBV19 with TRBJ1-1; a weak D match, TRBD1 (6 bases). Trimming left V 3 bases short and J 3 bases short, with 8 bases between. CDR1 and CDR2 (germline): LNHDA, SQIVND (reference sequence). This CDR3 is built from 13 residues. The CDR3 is CASSIKGDTEAFF. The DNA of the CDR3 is TGTGCCAGTAGTATTAAGGGGGACACTGAAGCTTTCTTT.

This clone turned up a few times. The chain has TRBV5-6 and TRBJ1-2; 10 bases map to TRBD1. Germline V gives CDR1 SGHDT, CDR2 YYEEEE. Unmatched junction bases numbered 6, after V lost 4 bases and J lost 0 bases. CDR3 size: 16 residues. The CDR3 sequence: CASSETGGSSNYGYTF. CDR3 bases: TGTGCCAGCAGCGAGACAGGGGGCTCATCTAACTATGGCTACACCTTC.

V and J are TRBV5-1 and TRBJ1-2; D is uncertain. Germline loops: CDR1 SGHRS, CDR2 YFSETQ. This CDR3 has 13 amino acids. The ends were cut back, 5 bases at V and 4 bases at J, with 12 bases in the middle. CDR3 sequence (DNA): TGCGCCAGCAGTCTAGACGGTAGCTATGGCTACACCTTC. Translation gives CASSLDGSYGYTF.

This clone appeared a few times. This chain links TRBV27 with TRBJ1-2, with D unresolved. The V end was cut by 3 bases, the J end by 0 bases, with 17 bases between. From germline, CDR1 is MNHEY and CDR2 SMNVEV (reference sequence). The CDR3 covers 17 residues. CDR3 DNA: TGTGCCAGCAGTTTCCATTCTGGACTCAAATCTAACTATGGCTACACCTTC. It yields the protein CASSFHSGLKSNYGYTF.

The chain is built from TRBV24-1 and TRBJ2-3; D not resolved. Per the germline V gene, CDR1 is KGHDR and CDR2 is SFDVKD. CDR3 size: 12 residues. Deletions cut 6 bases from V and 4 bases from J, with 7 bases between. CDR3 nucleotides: TGTGCCACCAGTAACTTGGCAGATACGCAGTATTTT. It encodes CATSNLADTQYF.

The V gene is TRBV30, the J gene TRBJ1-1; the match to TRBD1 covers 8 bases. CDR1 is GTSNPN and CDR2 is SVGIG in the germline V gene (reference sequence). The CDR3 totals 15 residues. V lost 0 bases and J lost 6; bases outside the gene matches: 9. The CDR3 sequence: CAWSVRTGLLPEAFF. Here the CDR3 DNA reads TGTGCCTGGAGTGTGAGGACAGGGCTCCTCCCTGAAGCTTTCTTT.

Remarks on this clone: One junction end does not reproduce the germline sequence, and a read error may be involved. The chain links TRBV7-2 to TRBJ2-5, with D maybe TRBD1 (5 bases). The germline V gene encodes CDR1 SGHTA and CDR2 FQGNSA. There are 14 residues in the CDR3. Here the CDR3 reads CASSLAHRQEAQYF. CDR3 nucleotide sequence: TGTGCCAGCAGCTTAGCGCACAGGCAAGAGGCCCAGTACTTC.